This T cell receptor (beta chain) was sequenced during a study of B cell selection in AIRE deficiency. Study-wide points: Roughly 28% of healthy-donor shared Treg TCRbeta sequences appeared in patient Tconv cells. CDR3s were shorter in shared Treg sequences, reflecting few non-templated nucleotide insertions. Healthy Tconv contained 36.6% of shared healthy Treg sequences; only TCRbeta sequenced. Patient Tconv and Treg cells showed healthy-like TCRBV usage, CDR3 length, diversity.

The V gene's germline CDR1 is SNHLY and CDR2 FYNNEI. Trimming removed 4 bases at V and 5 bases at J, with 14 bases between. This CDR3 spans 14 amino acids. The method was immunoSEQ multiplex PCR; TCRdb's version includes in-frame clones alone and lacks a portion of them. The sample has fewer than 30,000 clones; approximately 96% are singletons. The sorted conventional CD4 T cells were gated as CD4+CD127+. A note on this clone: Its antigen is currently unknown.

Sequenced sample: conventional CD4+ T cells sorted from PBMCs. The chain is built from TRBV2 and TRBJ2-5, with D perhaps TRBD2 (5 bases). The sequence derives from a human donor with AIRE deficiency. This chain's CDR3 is CASSAGFLGETQYF. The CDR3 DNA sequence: TGTGCCAGCAGTGCGGGATTCCTAGGGGAGACCCAGTACTTC.